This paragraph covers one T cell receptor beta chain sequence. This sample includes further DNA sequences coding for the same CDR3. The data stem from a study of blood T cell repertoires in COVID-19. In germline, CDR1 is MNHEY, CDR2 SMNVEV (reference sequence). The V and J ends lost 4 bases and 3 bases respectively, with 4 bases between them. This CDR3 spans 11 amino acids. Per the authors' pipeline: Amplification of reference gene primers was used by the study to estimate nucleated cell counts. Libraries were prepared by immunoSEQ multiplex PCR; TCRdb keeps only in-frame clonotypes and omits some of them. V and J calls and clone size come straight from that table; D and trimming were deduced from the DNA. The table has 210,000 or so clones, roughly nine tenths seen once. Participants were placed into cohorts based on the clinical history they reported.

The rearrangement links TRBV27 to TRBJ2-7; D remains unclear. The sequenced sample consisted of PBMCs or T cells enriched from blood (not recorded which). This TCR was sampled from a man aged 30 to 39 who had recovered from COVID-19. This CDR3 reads CASSSGYEQYF. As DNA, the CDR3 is TGTGCCAGCAGTTCGGGCTACGAGCAGTACTTC.